This T cell receptor beta chain came from a study of identical twins. The CDR3 spans 14 residues. A universal primer site arose from template switching, and cDNA bore unique molecular identifiers. Each CDR3 protein is one row after TCRdb ran MiXCR on the 5' RACE reads. The sample records hundreds of thousands of distinct CDR3 sequences, around 24% being singletons. Study-level findings and limits: Cord blood beta clonotypes present at high abundance carried fewer insertions; no such pattern appeared in memory repertoires. Within beta out-of-frame sequences, the excess sharing observed between twins was weaker.

This clonotype was counted between two and nine times. The antigen is unknown. This sample was shared with a second study, whose subject was yellow fever vaccine responses in identical twins. From that paper: On the reported evidence, twins' vaccine T cell responses seemed partly convergent and partly personalized.

The material sequenced was CD4+ T cells sorted from blood. The TCR comes from a woman under 30 in good health. This chain links TRBV21-1 with TRBJ2-7; TRBD1 was called by the table and not checked on the DNA. TRBV21-1 is listed as a pseudogene. In DNA, the CDR3 is TGTGCCAGCAGCAAAGGGGACGGTGAATACGAGCAGTACTTC. It is translated as CASSKGDGEYEQYF.